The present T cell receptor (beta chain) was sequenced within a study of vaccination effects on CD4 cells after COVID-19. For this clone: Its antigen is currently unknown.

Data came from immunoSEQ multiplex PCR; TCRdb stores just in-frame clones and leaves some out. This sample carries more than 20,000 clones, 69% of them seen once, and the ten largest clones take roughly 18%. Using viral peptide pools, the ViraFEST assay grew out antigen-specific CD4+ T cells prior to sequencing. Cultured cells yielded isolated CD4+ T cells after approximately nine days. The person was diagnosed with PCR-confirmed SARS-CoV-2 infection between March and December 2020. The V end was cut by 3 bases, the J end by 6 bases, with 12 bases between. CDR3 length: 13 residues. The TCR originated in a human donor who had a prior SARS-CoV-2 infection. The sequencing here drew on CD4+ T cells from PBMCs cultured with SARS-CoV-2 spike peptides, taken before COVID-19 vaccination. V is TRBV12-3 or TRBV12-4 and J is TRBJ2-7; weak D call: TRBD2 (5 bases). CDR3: CASSFRRRGEQYF. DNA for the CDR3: TGTGCCAGCAGTTTCAGACGCCGGGGCGAGCAGTACTTC.